The entry below describes one T cell receptor (beta chain). The target antigen is unknown. Profiling relied on immunoSEQ multiplex PCR, and the TCRdb table lists in-frame clones only, not all of them. Of tens of thousands of clones listed, just under 95% are singletons. This specimen comes from a study of human versus mouse CDR3 diversity and MHC coevolution. Turning to the study itself: Valid reads per sample ranged from roughly 5.5 x 10^6 to 1.7 x 10^7.

Study-level points and caveats: In humans, T-cell selection involved more than five MHC II alleles.

Germline CDR1 LNHDA, CDR2 SQIVND (reference sequence). This CDR3 spans 15 amino acids. V shed 6 bases, J shed 2 bases, and the junction held 7 bases outside the gene matches. The rearrangement links TRBV19 to TRBJ1-1; 9 bases map to TRBD1. Sequencing was performed on naive CD4+ T cells from blood. Documented subset: CD45RO-negative CD62L-positive naive CD4 T cells. The receptor comes from a person aged 55 to 70 in good health. The CDR3 region has the DNA TGTGCCAGTAGCACCACAGGGGGCCCCAACACTGAAGCTTTCTTT. As protein: CASSTTGGPNTEAFF. Full variable domain (remainder filled in from reference TRBV19 and TRBJ1-1): DGGITQSPKYLFRKEGQNVTLSCEQNLNHDAMYWYRQDPGQGLRLIYYSQIVNDFQKGDIAEGYSVSREKKESFPLTVTSAQKNPTAFYLCASSTTGGPNTEAFFGQGTRLTVV.